The 2 T cell receptor beta chains below all came from one sample that was sequenced in a study of blood T cell repertoires in COVID-19. Only in-frame clones appear in the TCRdb table, and some are missing; sequencing was by immunoSEQ multiplex PCR. This table has around 300,000 clones, roughly 90% appearing once. The sequencing input was PBMCs or T cells enriched from blood (not recorded which). Receptors were obtained from a woman aged 18-35 years with acute COVID-19.

This clone was found once. The chain joins TRBV10-3 to TRBJ2-7; 9 bases match TRBD1. Trimming cost V 4 bases and J 0 bases; bases outside gene matches: 16. This CDR3 is 19 amino acids long. The germline CDR1 and CDR2 sequences are ENHRY and SYGVKD. The DNA of the CDR3 is TGTGCCATCAGTGTACATAGGGACAGGGTATTACGCCACTCCTACGAGCAGTACTTC. Translating it yields CAISVHRDRVLRHSYEQYF.

V and J are TRBV5-4 and TRBJ1-1, with D uncertain. Germline V gives CDR1 SGHNT, CDR2 YYREEE (reference sequence). The V gene lost 2 bases and the J gene lost 6 bases, with 5 bases spanning the gap. The CDR3 extends over 11 amino acids. CDR3 amino acids: CASSFYAEAFF. In DNA, the CDR3 is TGTGCCAGCAGCTTTTATGCTGAAGCTTTCTTT.